These T cell receptor beta chains were read from a single sample in a study of T cells after yellow fever vaccination. TCRdb called the 5' RACE reads again in MiXCR, with one record for every CDR3 protein. Of hundreds of thousands of distinct CDR3 sequences in the sample, about 17% are singletons; the top ten hold about 18%. The material sequenced was PBMCs, taken before the yellow fever booster vaccination. All receptors derive from a man aged 18 to 29 who received the YFV17D yellow fever vaccine. Each CDR3 is given with its conserved first and last residue. Each record gives: V gene, clone size, J gene, D gene, CDR3 protein, CDR3 DNA. D genes are given only for firm matches. Clone size appears in some rows only: once, few, many, or a class for an expanded clone.

v_call: TRBV7-2
clone_size: .
j_call: TRBJ2-5
d_call: .
cdr3_aa: CASSHPTWGFKTQYF
cdr3_nt: TGTGCCAGCAGCCACCCCACATGGGGGTTCAAGACCCAGTACTTC

v_call: TRBV20-1
clone_size: few
j_call: TRBJ1-5
d_call: .
cdr3_aa: CSANQGFDQPQHF
cdr3_nt: TGCAGTGCTAACCAGGGTTTTGATCAGCCCCAGCATTTT

v_call: TRBV5-1
clone_size: few
j_call: TRBJ2-7
d_call: TRBD1
cdr3_aa: CASSFGVDRDFSYEQYF
cdr3_nt: TGCGCCAGCAGCTTTGGGGTGGACAGGGACTTCTCCTACGAGCAGTACTTC

v_call: TRBV20-1
clone_size: many
j_call: TRBJ2-5
d_call: .
cdr3_aa: CSARDRTSFEETQYF
cdr3_nt: TGCAGTGCTAGAGATCGCACTTCTTTCGAGGAGACCCAGTACTTC

v_call: TRBV6-1
clone_size: many
j_call: TRBJ2-5
d_call: .
cdr3_aa: CASSGTVQETQYF
cdr3_nt: TGTGCCAGCAGTGGGACAGTCCAAGAGACCCAGTACTTC

v_call: TRBV5-4
clone_size: .
j_call: TRBJ2-5
d_call: TRBD1
cdr3_aa: CASNGQGNKTQYF
cdr3_nt: TGTGCCAGCAACGGACAGGGAAACAAGACCCAGTACTTC

v_call: TRBV12-3/TRBV12-4
clone_size: few
j_call: TRBJ1-4
d_call: .
cdr3_aa: CASSFLQGLTNEKLFF
cdr3_nt: TGTGCCAGCAGTTTTCTCCAGGGGTTAACTAATGAAAAACTGTTTTTT

v_call: TRBV12-5
clone_size: .
j_call: TRBJ1-3
d_call: .
cdr3_aa: CASGNLGLSVGNTIYF
cdr3_nt: TGTGCTAGTGGAAATTTGGGTCTCAGCGTTGGAAACACCATATATTTT

v_call: TRBV6-6
clone_size: few
j_call: TRBJ2-3
d_call: .
cdr3_aa: CASRDSPVTDTQYF
cdr3_nt: TGTGCCAGCAGGGACAGCCCAGTCACAGATACGCAGTATTTT

v_call: TRBV18
clone_size: .
j_call: TRBJ2-1
d_call: TRBD2
cdr3_aa: CASSPTSGGAGMINEQFF
cdr3_nt: TGTGCCAGCTCACCAACTAGCGGGGGGGCCGGGATGATAAATGAGCAGTTCTTC

v_call: TRBV28
clone_size: .
j_call: TRBJ1-4
d_call: TRBD1
cdr3_aa: CASTTGGTVNEKLFF
cdr3_nt: TGTGCCAGCACCACGGGTGGGACAGTAAATGAAAAACTGTTTTTT

v_call: TRBV4-2
clone_size: few
j_call: TRBJ2-7
d_call: .
cdr3_aa: CASSVLDSSTYEQYF
cdr3_nt: TGTGCCAGCAGCGTCTTAGACTCCTCGACCTACGAGCAGTACTTC

v_call: TRBV3-1
clone_size: few
j_call: TRBJ2-1
d_call: .
cdr3_aa: CASSQDRQEQFF
cdr3_nt: TGTGCCAGCAGCCAAGACAGACAGGAGCAGTTCTTC

v_call: TRBV28
clone_size: .
j_call: TRBJ1-1
d_call: TRBD1
cdr3_aa: CASSSPSDRGKPEAFF
cdr3_nt: TGTGCCAGCAGTTCCCCTTCGGACAGGGGTAAACCTGAAGCTTTCTTT

v_call: TRBV18
clone_size: many
j_call: TRBJ1-2
d_call: .
cdr3_aa: CASSPRPGDGYTF
cdr3_nt: TGTGCCAGCTCCCCAAGGCCAGGGGATGGCTACACCTTC

v_call: TRBV15
clone_size: few
j_call: TRBJ1-5
d_call: .
cdr3_aa: CATSQDRGHQPQHF
cdr3_nt: TGTGCCACCAGCCAGGACCGGGGCCATCAGCCCCAGCATTTT

v_call: TRBV7-2
clone_size: .
j_call: TRBJ2-3
d_call: .
cdr3_aa: CASSSRTRYTQYF
cdr3_nt: TGTGCCAGCAGCTCCCGGACCCGCTATACGCAGTATTTT

v_call: TRBV6-6
clone_size: .
j_call: TRBJ1-3
d_call: .
cdr3_aa: CASSPQGQNTIYF
cdr3_nt: TGTGCCAGCAGTCCCCAGGGGCAAAACACCATATATTTT

v_call: TRBV19
clone_size: .
j_call: TRBJ1-2
d_call: .
cdr3_aa: CASSIKPGGPHTF
cdr3_nt: TGTGCCAGTAGTATAAAGCCCGGGGGTCCCCACACCTTC

v_call: TRBV7-3
clone_size: .
j_call: TRBJ2-1
d_call: TRBD1
cdr3_aa: CASSLTGQGVNEQFF
cdr3_nt: TGTGCCAGCAGCTTAACCGGACAGGGGGTTAATGAGCAGTTCTTC

v_call: TRBV7-2
clone_size: .
j_call: TRBJ1-2
d_call: .
cdr3_aa: CASSEARRRFGYTF
cdr3_nt: TGTGCCAGCAGCGAAGCACGGCGCCGCTTTGGCTACACCTTC

v_call: TRBV5-1
clone_size: .
j_call: TRBJ1-1
d_call: .
cdr3_aa: CASTLETENTEAFF
cdr3_nt: TGCGCCAGCACCCTAGAGACAGAGAACACTGAAGCTTTCTTT

v_call: TRBV4-1
clone_size: once
j_call: TRBJ2-7
d_call: .
cdr3_aa: CASSQDQGGAGEQYF
cdr3_nt: TGCGCCAGCAGCCAAGATCAAGGCGGCGCGGGGGAGCAGTACTTC

v_call: TRBV7-9
clone_size: few
j_call: TRBJ1-4
d_call: .
cdr3_aa: CASSLQQGLLGEKLFF
cdr3_nt: TGTGCCAGCAGCCTTCAACAGGGTCTTTTGGGCGAAAAACTGTTTTTT

v_call: TRBV7-2
clone_size: few
j_call: TRBJ2-4
d_call: TRBD1
cdr3_aa: CASSYDRGNIQYF
cdr3_nt: TGTGCCAGCAGCTATGACAGGGGGAACATTCAGTACTTC

v_call: TRBV5-4
clone_size: .
j_call: TRBJ2-3
d_call: TRBD2
cdr3_aa: CASSGQAGGTDTQYF
cdr3_nt: TGTGCCAGCAGCGGTCAAGCGGGGGGCACAGATACGCAGTATTTT

v_call: TRBV20-1
clone_size: few
j_call: TRBJ2-5
d_call: .
cdr3_aa: CSARDPRETQYF
cdr3_nt: TGCAGTGCTAGAGACCCACGGGAGACCCAGTACTTC

v_call: TRBV20-1
clone_size: few
j_call: TRBJ2-7
d_call: .
cdr3_aa: CSASPDSREQYF
cdr3_nt: TGCAGTGCTAGTCCCGACAGTCGCGAGCAGTACTTC

v_call: TRBV7-2
clone_size: .
j_call: TRBJ2-1
d_call: TRBD2
cdr3_aa: CASSFWVSGGYEQFF
cdr3_nt: TGTGCCAGCAGCTTCTGGGTTAGCGGGGGGTATGAGCAGTTCTTC

v_call: TRBV7-9
clone_size: .
j_call: TRBJ1-5
d_call: TRBD1
cdr3_aa: CASSRGTGPNQPQHF
cdr3_nt: TGTGCCAGCAGTCGCGGGACAGGGCCCAATCAGCCCCAGCATTTT

v_call: TRBV15
clone_size: .
j_call: TRBJ1-4
d_call: .
cdr3_aa: CATSRDQLDTDEKLFF
cdr3_nt: TGTGCCACCAGCAGAGATCAGTTGGACACGGACGAAAAACTGTTTTTT

v_call: TRBV27
clone_size: .
j_call: TRBJ2-2
d_call: .
cdr3_aa: CASSSRGDRITGELFF
cdr3_nt: TGTGCCAGCAGTTCGCGTGGAGACAGAATAACCGGGGAGCTGTTTTTT

v_call: TRBV20-1
clone_size: .
j_call: TRBJ1-1
d_call: .
cdr3_aa: CSVDEGVNTEAFF
cdr3_nt: TGCAGTGTAGATGAGGGAGTGAACACTGAAGCTTTCTTT

v_call: TRBV20-1
clone_size: few
j_call: TRBJ2-1
d_call: TRBD1
cdr3_aa: CSANDRTGTVNYNEQFF
cdr3_nt: TGCAGTGCCAACGACAGAACCGGGACAGTCAACTACAATGAGCAGTTCTTC

v_call: TRBV4-3
clone_size: .
j_call: TRBJ2-3
d_call: TRBD2
cdr3_aa: CASSRSERGDTQYF
cdr3_nt: TGCGCCAGCAGCCGGTCGGAGCGGGGAGATACGCAGTATTTT

v_call: TRBV18
clone_size: .
j_call: TRBJ2-7
d_call: .
cdr3_aa: CASSPRDRIPEQYF
cdr3_nt: TGTGCCAGCTCACCGAGAGACAGGATCCCCGAGCAGTACTTC

v_call: TRBV9
clone_size: few
j_call: TRBJ2-7
d_call: .
cdr3_aa: CASISYEQYF
cdr3_nt: TGTGCCAGCATCTCCTACGAGCAGTACTTC

v_call: TRBV5-1
clone_size: .
j_call: TRBJ2-1
d_call: .
cdr3_aa: CASSLDWNEQFF
cdr3_nt: TGCGCCAGCAGCCTCGACTGGAATGAGCAGTTCTTC

v_call: TRBV27
clone_size: few
j_call: TRBJ2-7
d_call: TRBD2
cdr3_aa: CASSSLAGASYEQYF
cdr3_nt: TGTGCCAGCAGTTCACTAGCGGGGGCCTCCTACGAGCAGTACTTC

v_call: TRBV19
clone_size: .
j_call: TRBJ2-1
d_call: .
cdr3_aa: CASSIWQGVFDEQFF
cdr3_nt: TGTGCCAGTAGTATTTGGCAGGGTGTGTTCGATGAGCAGTTCTTC

v_call: TRBV6-1
clone_size: .
j_call: TRBJ1-4
d_call: TRBD1
cdr3_aa: CASSGFQGAVNEKLFF
cdr3_nt: TGTGCCAGCAGTGGCTTCCAGGGGGCAGTTAATGAAAAACTGTTTTTT

v_call: TRBV3-1
clone_size: few
j_call: TRBJ2-6
d_call: .
cdr3_aa: CASRPSPWVSGANVLTF
cdr3_nt: TGTGCCAGCAGGCCTTCTCCATGGGTCTCTGGGGCCAACGTCCTGACTTTC

v_call: TRBV4-1
clone_size: .
j_call: TRBJ2-1
d_call: .
cdr3_aa: CASSHRDYNEQFF
cdr3_nt: TGCGCCAGCAGCCACCGGGACTACAATGAGCAGTTCTTC

v_call: TRBV6-5
clone_size: many
j_call: TRBJ2-7
d_call: .
cdr3_aa: CASQVTTYEQYF
cdr3_nt: TGTGCCAGCCAAGTCACCACTTACGAGCAGTACTTC

v_call: TRBV7-7
clone_size: .
j_call: TRBJ2-7
d_call: .
cdr3_aa: CARTGGDSSYEQYF
cdr3_nt: TGTGCCCGCACCGGCGGGGACTCCTCCTACGAGCAGTACTTC

v_call: TRBV29-1
clone_size: few
j_call: TRBJ1-1
d_call: TRBD1
cdr3_aa: CSVADRGNTEAFF
cdr3_nt: TGCAGCGTTGCGGACAGGGGGAACACTGAAGCTTTCTTT